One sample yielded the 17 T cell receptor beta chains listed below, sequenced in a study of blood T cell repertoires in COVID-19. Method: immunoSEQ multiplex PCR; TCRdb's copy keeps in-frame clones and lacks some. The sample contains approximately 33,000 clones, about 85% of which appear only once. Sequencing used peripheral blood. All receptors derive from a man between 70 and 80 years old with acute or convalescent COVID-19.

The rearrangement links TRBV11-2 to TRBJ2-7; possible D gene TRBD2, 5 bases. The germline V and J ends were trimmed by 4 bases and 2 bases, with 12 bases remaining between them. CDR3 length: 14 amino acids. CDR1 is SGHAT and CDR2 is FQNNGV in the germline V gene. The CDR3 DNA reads TGTGCCAGCAGCTCCCTCGGGGAGACCTACGAGCAGTACTTC. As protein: CASSSLGETYEQYF.

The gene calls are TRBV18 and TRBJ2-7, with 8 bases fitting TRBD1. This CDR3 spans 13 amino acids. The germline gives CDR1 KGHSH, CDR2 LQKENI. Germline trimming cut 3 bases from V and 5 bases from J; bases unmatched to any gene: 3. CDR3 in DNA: TGTGCCAGCTCACCCGGACAGGGAGACGAGCAGTACTTC. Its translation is CASSPGQGDEQYF.

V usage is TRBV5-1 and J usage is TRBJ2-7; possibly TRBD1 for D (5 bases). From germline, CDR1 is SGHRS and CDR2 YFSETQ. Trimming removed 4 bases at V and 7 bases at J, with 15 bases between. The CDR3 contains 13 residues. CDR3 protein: CASSPQGMGEQYF. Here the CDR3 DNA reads TGCGCCAGCAGCCCCCAGGGTATGGGAGAGCAGTACTTC. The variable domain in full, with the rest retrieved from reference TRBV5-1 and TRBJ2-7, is KAGVTQTPRYLIKTRGQQVTLSCSPISGHRSVSWYQQTPGQGLQFLFEYFSETQRNKGNFPGRFSGRQFSNSRSEMNVSTLELGDSALYLCASSPQGMGEQYFGPGTRLTVT.

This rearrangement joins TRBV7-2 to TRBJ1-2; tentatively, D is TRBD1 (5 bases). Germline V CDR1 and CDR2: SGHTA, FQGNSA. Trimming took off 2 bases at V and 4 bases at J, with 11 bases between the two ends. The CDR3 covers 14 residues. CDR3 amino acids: CASSLTTASYGYTF. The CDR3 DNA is TGTGCCAGCAGCTTAACGACAGCGAGCTATGGCTACACCTTC.

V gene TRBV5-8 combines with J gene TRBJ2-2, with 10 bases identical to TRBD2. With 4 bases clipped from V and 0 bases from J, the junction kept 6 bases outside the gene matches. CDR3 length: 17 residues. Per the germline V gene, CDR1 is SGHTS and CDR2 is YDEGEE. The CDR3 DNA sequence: TGTGCCAGCAGCACCGGACTAGCGGTCGCGAACACCGGGGAGCTGTTTTTT. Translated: CASSTGLAVANTGELFF.

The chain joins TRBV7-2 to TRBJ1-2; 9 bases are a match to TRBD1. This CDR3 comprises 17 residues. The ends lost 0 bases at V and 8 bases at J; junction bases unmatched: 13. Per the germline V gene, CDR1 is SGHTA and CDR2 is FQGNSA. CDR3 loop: CASSLAFTGTGSRGYTF. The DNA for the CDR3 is TGTGCCAGCAGCTTAGCTTTTACGGGGACAGGGTCCCGGGGCTACACCTTC.

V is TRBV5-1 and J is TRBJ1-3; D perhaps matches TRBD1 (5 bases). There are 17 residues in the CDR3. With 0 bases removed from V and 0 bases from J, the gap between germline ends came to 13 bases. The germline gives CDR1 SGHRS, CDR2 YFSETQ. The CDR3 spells CASSLEVTVSSGNTIYF. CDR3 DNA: TGCGCCAGCAGCTTGGAGGTGACAGTTAGCTCTGGAAACACCATATATTTT.

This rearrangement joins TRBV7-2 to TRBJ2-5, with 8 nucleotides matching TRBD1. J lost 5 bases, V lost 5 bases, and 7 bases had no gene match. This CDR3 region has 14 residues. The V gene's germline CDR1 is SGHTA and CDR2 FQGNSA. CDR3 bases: TGTGCCAGCAGCCCCGACAGGGGACGGGAGACCCAGTACTTC. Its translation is CASSPDRGRETQYF.

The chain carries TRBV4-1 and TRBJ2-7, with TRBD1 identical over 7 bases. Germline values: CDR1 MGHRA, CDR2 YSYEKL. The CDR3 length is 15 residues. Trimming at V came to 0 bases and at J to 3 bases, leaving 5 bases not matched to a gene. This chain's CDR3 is CASSQDGNRGYEQYF. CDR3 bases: TGCGCCAGCAGCCAAGATGGGAACAGGGGCTACGAGCAGTACTTC.

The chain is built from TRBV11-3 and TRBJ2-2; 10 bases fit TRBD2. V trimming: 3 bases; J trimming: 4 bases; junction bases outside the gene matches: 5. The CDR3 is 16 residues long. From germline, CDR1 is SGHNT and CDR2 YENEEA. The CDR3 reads CASSFEREGPTGELFF. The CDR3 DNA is TGTGCCAGCAGCTTCGAGCGGGAGGGCCCCACCGGGGAGCTGTTTTTT. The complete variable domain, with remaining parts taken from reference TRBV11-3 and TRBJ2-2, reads EAGVVQSPRYKIIEKKQPVAFWCNPISGHNTLYWYLQNLGQGPELLIRYENEEAVDDSQLPKDRFSAERLKGVDSTLKIQPAELGDSAVYLCASSFEREGPTGELFFGEGSRLTVL.

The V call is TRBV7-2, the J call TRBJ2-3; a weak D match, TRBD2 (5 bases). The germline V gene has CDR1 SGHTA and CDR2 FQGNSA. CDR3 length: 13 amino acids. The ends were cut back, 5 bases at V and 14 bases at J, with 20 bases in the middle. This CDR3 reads CASSASSGLSWYF. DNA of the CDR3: TGTGCCAGCAGCGCTAGCTCCGGACTTAGCTGGTATTTT.

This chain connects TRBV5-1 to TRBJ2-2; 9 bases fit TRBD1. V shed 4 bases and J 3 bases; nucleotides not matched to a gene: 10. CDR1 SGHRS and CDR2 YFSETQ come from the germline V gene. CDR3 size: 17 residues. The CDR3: CASSPGPGQGDTGELFF. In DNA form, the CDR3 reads TGCGCCAGCAGCCCAGGACCGGGACAGGGAGACACCGGGGAGCTGTTTTTT.

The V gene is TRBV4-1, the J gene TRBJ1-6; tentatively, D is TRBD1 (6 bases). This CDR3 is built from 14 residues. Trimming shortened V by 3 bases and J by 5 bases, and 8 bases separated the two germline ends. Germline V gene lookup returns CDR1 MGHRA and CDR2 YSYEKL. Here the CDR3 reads CASSQGANNSPLHF. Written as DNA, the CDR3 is TGCGCCAGCAGCCAGGGGGCGAATAATTCACCCCTCCACTTT.

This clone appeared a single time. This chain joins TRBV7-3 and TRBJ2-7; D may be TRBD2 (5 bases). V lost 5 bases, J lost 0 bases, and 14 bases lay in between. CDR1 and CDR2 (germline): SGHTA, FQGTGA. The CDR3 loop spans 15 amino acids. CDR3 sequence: CASSPGGGSSYEQYF. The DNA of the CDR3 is TGTGCCAGCAGCCCCGGAGGCGGCAGCTCCTACGAGCAGTACTTC. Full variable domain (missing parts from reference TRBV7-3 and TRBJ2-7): GAGVSQTPSNKVTEKGKYVELRCDPISGHTALYWYRQSLGQGPEFLIYFQGTGAADDSGLPNDRFFAVRPEGSVSTLKIQRTERGDSAVYLCASSPGGGSSYEQYFGPGTRLTVT.

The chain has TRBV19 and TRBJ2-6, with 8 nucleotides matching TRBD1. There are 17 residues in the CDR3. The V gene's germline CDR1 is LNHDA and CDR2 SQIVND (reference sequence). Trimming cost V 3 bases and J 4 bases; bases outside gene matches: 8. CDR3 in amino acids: CASSMTGATGGANVLTF. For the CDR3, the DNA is TGTGCCAGTAGTATGACAGGGGCCACGGGGGGGGCCAACGTCCTGACTTTC. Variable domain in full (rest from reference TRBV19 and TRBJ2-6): DGGITQSPKYLFRKEGQNVTLSCEQNLNHDAMYWYRQDPGQGLRLIYYSQIVNDFQKGDIAEGYSVSREKKESFPLTVTSAQKNPTAFYLCASSMTGATGGANVLTFGAGSRLTVL.

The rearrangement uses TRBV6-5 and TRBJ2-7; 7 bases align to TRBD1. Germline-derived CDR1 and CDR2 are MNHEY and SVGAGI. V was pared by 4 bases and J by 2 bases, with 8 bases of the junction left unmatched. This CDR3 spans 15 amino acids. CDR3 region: CASSSPDRVPYEQYF. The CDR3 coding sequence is TGTGCCAGCAGTTCCCCAGACAGGGTCCCCTACGAGCAGTACTTC.

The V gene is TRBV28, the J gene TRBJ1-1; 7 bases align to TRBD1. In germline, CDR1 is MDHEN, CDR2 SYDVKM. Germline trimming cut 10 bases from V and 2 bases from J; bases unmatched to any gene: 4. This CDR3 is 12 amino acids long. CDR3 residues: CAIRDSNTEAFF. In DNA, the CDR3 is TGTGCCATCCGGGACAGTAACACTGAAGCTTTCTTT. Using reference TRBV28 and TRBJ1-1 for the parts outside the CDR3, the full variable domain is DVKVTQSSRYLVKRTGEKVFLECVQDMDHENMFWYRQDPGLGLRLIYFSYDVKMKEKGDIPEGYSVSREKKERFSLILESASTNQTSMYLCAIRDSNTEAFFGQGTRLTVV.